This TCR beta chain came from a study of human T cells and chemical hapten exposure. There are 16 residues in the CDR3. J gave up 1 base and V 6 bases, and 9 bases lay outside the gene matches. Germline V gene lookup returns CDR1 SQVTM and CDR2 ANQGSEA. The time point is: pre-sensitization, week 0. Treatment noted: therapeutic diphenylcyclopropenone sensitization with weekly scalp DPC. TCRdb passed the RACE reads through MiXCR, listing each CDR3 protein once. The table includes about 80,000 distinct CDR3 sequences, roughly 15% detected once. This clonotype was seen a few times. The genes are TRBV29-1 and TRBJ2-1, with 10 bases identical to TRBD2. This TCR came from a woman aged 45-59 years with alopecia areata. Some clones in this sample may be carry-over from other donors' samples. The sample was whole blood, taken in connection with sensitization to the hapten diphenylcyclopropenone (DPC). CDR3 DNA: TGCAGCGTCATCGGACTAGCGGAGGGGTCCTACAATGAGCAGTTCTTC. Translation gives CSVIGLAEGSYNEQFF.